This T cell receptor beta chain emerged from a study of CD8 T cells in ankylosing spondylitis. Study-wide points: Significantly higher representation of disease-linked clones was reported for matched ankylosing spondylitis synovial fluid.

There are many counts of this clonotype. Its specificity is not known. Libraries for TCR beta were made by quantitative 5'-RACE with molecular barcodes. Via MiXCR, TCRdb re-called the 5' RACE reads, giving one row per CDR3 protein. The table lists around 330,000 distinct CDR3 sequences, under 14% of them singletons. V lost 4 bases, J lost 1 base, and 13 bases lay in between. There are 15 residues in the CDR3. CDR1 and CDR2 (germline): SGHDT, YYEEEE. The clonotype was recovered from a female donor with ankylosing spondylitis or in good health (not recorded which). The specimen was blood, either unsorted or a sorted T cell fraction (not recorded which). V is TRBV5-6 and J is TRBJ2-3; tentative D call: TRBD1 (6 bases). CDR3 nucleotides: TGTGCCAGCAGCGGGGGACATTTCGGCACAGATACGCAGTATTTT. Translating it yields CASSGGHFGTDTQYF.